This T cell receptor (beta chain) derives from a study of early T cells in non-severe SARS-CoV-2 infection. Study findings and constraints: VDJdb matching, biased toward anti-spike CD8 responses, missed private and CD4 specificities.

This clonotype was counted a few times. Its antigen is currently unknown. The library protocol tagged individual cDNA molecules with unique molecular identifiers. TCRdb itself ran the 5' RACE reads through MiXCR, one entry per CDR3 protein. Here the sample spans 69,000 or so distinct CDR3 sequences, over 10% being singletons. V was clipped by 8 bases and J by 2 bases, with 10 bases between them. The CDR3 runs to 12 residues. Germline V CDR1 and CDR2: LNHDA, SQIVND (reference sequence). The chain couples TRBV19 to TRBJ2-7; D is tentatively TRBD1 or TRBD2 (5 bases each). Sequences were obtained from whole blood. The origin of this receptor is an adult who was a healthcare worker with PCR-confirmed SARS-CoV-2 infection or an uninfected control (not recorded which). CDR3 sequence reads: CASGTAAYEQYF. The CDR3 coding sequence is TGTGCCAGTGGGACCGCCGCCTACGAGCAGTACTTC.